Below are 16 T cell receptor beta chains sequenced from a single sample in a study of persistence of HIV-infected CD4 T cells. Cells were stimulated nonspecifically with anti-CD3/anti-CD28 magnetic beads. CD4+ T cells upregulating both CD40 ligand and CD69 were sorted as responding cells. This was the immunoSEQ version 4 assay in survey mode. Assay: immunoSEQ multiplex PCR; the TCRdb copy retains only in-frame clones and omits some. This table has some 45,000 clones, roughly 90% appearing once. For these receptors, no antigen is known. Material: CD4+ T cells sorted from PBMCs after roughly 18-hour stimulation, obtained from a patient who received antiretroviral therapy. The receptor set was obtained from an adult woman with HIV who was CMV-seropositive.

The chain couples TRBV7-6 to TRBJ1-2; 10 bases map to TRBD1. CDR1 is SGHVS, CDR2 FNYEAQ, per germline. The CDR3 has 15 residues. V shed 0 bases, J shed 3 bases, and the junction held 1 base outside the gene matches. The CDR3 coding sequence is TGTGCCAGCAGCTTAGCGGGACAGGGGTACTATGGCTACACCTTC. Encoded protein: CASSLAGQGYYGYTF.

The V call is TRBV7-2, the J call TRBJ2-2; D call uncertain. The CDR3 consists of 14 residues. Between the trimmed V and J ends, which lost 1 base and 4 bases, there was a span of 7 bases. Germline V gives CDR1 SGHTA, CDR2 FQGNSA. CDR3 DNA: TGTGCCAGCAGCTTAGAACAGAGCACCGGGGAGCTGTTTTTT. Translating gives CASSLEQSTGELFF.

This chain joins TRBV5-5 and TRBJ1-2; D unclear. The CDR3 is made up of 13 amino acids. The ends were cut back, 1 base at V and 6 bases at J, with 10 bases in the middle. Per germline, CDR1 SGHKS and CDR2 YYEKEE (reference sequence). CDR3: CASSLHGLDGYTF. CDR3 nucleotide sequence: TGTGCCAGCAGCTTGCACGGGTTGGATGGCTACACCTTC.

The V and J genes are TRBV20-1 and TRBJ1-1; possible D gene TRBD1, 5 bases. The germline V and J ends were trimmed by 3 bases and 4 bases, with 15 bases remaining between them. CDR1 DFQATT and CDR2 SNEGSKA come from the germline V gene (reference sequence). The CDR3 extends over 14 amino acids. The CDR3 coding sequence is TGCAGTGCTAGTCTCGTAAGTGGGGGCACTGAAGCTTTCTTT. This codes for CSASLVSGGTEAFF.

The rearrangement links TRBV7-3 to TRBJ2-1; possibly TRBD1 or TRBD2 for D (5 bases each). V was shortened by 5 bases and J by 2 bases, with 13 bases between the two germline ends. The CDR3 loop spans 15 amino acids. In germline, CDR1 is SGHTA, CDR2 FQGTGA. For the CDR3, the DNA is TGTGCCAGCAGCCTGGGACGGATTACCTACAATGAGCAGTTCTTC. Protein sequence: CASSLGRITYNEQFF.

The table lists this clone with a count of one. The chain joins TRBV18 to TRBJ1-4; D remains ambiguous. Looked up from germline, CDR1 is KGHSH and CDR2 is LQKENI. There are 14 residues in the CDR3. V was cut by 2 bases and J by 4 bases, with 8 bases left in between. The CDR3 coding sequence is TGTGCCAGCTCACCAGGGTTGGGTAATGAAAAACTGTTTTTT. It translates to CASSPGLGNEKLFF.

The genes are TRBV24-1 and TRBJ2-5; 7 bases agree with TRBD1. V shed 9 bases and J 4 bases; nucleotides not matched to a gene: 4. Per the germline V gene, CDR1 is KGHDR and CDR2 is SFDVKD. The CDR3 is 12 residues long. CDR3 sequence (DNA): TGTGCCACCTCGCCAGGGGGAGAGACCCAGTACTTC. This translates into CATSPGGETQYF.

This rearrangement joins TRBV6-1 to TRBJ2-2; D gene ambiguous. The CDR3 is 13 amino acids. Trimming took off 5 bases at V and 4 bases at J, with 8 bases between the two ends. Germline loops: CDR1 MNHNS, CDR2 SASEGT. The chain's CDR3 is CASSFGPTGELFF. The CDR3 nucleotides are TGTGCCAGCAGTTTCGGGCCCACCGGGGAGCTGTTTTTT.

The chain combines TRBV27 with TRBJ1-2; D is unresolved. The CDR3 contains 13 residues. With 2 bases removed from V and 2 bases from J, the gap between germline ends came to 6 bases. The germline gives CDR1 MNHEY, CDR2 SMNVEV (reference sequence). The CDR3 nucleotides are TGTGCCAGCAGTTTAACCGAAAACTATGGCTACACCTTC. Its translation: CASSLTENYGYTF.

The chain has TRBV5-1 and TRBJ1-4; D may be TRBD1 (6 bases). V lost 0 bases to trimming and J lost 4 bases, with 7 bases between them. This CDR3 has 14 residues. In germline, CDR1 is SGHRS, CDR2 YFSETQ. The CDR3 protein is CASSLDRDNEKLFF. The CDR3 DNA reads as TGCGCCAGCAGCTTGGACAGGGATAATGAAAAACTGTTTTTT. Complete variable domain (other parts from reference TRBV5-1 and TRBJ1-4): KAGVTQTPRYLIKTRGQQVTLSCSPISGHRSVSWYQQTPGQGLQFLFEYFSETQRNKGNFPGRFSGRQFSNSRSEMNVSTLELGDSALYLCASSLDRDNEKLFFGSGTQLSVL.

This chain's CDR3 is CASSLRGNSPLHF. CDR3 in DNA: TGTGCCAGCAGCTTGCGGGGAAATTCACCCCTCCACTTT. The chain links TRBV5-6 to TRBJ1-6; D is unclear. Trimming left V 1 base short and J 7 bases short, with 6 bases between. The CDR3 has 13 residues. CDR1 and CDR2 (germline): SGHDT, YYEEEE.

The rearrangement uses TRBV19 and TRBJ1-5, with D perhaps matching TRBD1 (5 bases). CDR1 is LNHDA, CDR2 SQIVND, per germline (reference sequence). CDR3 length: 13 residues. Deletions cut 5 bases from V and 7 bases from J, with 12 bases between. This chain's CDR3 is CASSGQGRQPQHF. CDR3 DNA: TGTGCCAGTAGTGGGCAGGGTCGGCAGCCCCAGCATTTT.

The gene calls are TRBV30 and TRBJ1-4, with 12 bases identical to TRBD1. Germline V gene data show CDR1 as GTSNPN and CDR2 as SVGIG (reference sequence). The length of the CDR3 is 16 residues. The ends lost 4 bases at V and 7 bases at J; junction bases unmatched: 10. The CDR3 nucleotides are TGTGCCTGGAAGCCTTTGATGGGACAGGGGGCTGAAAAACTGTTTTTT. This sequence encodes CAWKPLMGQGAEKLFF.

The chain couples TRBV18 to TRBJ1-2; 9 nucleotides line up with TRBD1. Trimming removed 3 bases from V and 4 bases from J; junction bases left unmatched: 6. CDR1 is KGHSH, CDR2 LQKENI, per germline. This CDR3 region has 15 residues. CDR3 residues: CASSPDRGGVYGYTF. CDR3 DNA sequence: TGTGCCAGCTCACCGGACAGGGGCGGCGTCTATGGCTACACCTTC.

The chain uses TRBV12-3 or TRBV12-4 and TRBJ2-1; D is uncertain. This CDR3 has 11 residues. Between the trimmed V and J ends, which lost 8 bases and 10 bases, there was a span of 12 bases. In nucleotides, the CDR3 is TGTGCCAGCGGCGTAGTGGGCGAGCAGTTCTTC. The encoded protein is CASGVVGEQFF.

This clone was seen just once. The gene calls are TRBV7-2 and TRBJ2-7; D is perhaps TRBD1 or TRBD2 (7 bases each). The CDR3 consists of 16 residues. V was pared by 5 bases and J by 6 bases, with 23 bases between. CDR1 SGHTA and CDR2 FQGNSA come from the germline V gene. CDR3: CASSKEGGGSLSEQYF. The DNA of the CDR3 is TGTGCCAGCAGCAAGGAGGGAGGGGGCTCCCTTTCCGAGCAGTACTTC.